This T cell receptor (beta chain) was retrieved from a study of cytomegalovirus exposure and HLA in healthy donors. This clone has only a few counts. As yet, its antigen is unknown. PCR primers comprised 60 Vbeta and 13 Jbeta primers. Original processing notes: Some 10 million of about 80 million unique TCR beta chains were shared, per a later count. The repertoire was sequenced with immunoSEQ multiplex PCR; TCRdb's copy has only in-frame clones and lacks some. V and J calls plus clone size are reproduced from that table; the DNA served to infer D and trimming. The repertoire holds 150,000 to 200,000 clones, with 75% to 85% as singletons. Broader study findings: Rare TCR sequences predominated, though certain public TCRs were found in many donors. As a later analysis showed, several of the most significant clusters appeared to be linked to common viral pathogens. The study assumed roughly uniform donor sequencing depth for presence/absence analyses.

The TCR was taken from a boy aged 5-17 years in good health and CMV-seronegative. The specimen sequenced was PBMCs.

Here the CDR3 DNA reads TGTGCCAGCAGCGCGGGACAAGTGAACACTGAAGCTTTCTTT. Translation: CASSAGQVNTEAFF. V is TRBV9 and J is TRBJ1-1, with TRBD1 as a possible D gene (6 bases). This CDR3 is built from 14 residues. The germline gives CDR1 SGDLS, CDR2 YYNGEE. V was clipped by 3 bases and J by 0 bases, with 9 bases between them.